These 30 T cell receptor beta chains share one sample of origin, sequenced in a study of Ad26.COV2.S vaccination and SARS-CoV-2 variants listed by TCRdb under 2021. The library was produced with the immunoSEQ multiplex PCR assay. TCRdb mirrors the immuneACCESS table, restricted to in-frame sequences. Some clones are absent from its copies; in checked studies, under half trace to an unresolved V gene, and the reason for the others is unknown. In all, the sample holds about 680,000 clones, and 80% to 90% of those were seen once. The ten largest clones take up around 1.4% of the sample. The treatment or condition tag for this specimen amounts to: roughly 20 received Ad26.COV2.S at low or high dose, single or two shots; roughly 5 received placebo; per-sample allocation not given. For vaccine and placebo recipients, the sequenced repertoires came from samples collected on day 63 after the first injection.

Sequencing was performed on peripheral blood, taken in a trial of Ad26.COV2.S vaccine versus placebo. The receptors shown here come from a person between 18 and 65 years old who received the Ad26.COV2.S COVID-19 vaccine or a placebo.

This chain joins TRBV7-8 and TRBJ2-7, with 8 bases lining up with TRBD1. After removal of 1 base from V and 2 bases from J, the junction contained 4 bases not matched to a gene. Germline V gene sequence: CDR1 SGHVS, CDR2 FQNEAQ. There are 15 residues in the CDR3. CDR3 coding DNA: TGTGCCAGCAGCTTAGGACAGGGGATGGCCTACGAGCAGTACTTC. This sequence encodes CASSLGQGMAYEQYF.

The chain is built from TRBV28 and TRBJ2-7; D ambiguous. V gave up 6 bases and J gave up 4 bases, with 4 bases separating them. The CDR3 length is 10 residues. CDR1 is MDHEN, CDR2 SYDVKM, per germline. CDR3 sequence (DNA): TGTGCCAGCAGCCATTACGAGCAGTACTTC. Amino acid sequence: CASSHYEQYF.

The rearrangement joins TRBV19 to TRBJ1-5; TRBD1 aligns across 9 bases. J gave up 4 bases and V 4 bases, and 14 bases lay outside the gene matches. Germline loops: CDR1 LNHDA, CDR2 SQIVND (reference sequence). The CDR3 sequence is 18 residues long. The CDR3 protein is CASSKLFGTGNTNQPQHF. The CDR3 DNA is TGTGCCAGTAGTAAATTGTTTGGGACAGGGAATACGAATCAGCCCCAGCATTTT.

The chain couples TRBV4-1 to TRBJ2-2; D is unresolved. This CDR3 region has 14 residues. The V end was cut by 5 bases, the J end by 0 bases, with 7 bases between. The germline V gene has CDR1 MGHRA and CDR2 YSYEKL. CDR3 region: CASSSPPNTGELFF. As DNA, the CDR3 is TGCGCCAGCAGCTCGCCACCGAACACCGGGGAGCTGTTTTTT.

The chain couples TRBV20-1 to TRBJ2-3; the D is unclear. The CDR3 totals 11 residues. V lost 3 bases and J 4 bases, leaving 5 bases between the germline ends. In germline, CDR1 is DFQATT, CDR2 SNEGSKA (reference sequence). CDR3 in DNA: TGCAGTGCTAGGGAAGCAGATACGCAGTATTTT. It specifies CSAREADTQYF.

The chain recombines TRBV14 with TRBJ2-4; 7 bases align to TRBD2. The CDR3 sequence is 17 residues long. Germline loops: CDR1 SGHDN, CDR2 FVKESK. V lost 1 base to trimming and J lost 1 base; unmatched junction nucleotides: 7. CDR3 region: CASSQARGDWAKNIQYF. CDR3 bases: TGTGCCAGCAGCCAAGCCCGGGGGGACTGGGCCAAAAACATTCAGTACTTC.

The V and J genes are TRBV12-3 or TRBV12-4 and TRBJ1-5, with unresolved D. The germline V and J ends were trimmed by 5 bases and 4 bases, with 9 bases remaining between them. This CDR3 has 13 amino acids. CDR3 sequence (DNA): TGTGCCAGCAGTGAAACCGGGAATCAGCCCCAGCATTTT. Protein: CASSETGNQPQHF.

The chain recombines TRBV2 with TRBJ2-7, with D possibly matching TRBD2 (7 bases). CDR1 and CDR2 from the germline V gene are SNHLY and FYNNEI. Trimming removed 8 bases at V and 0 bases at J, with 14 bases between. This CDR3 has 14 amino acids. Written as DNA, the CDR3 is TGTGCCAGCGGGGGGGCGGGCCCCTCCTACGAGCAGTACTTC. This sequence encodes CASGGAGPSYEQYF. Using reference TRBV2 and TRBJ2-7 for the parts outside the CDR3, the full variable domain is EPEVTQTPSHQVTQMGQEVILRCVPISNHLYFYWYRQILGQKVEFLVSFYNNEISEKSEIFDDQFSVERPDGSNFTLKIRSTKLEDSAMYFCASGGAGPSYEQYFGPGTRLTVT.

CDR3 protein: CASILGTEIYEQYF. The CDR3 bases are TGTGCCAGCATCCTTGGGACAGAGATATACGAGCAGTACTTC. The chain combines TRBV6-5 with TRBJ2-7; 7 nucleotides match TRBD1. CDR3 length: 14 residues. With 7 bases clipped from V and 4 bases from J, the junction kept 10 bases outside the gene matches. The germline CDR1 and CDR2 sequences are MNHEY and SVGAGI.

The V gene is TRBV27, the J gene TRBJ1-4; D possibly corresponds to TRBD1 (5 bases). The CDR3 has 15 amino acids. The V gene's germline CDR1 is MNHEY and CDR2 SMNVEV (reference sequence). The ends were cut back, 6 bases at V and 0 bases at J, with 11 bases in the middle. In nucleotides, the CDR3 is TGTGCCAGCAGCCGCTTGGGGGCAACTAATGAAAAACTGTTTTTT. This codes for CASSRLGATNEKLFF.

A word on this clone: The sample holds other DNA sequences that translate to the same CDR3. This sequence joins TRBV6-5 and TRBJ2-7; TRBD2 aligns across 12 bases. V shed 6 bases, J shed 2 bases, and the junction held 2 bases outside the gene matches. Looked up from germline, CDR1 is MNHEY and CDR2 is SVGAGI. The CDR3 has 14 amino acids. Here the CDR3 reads CASSRLAGAYEQYF. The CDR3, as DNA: TGTGCCAGCAGCCGACTAGCGGGAGCCTACGAGCAGTACTTC.

The CDR3 here is CASSLGTGAQTEAFF. CDR3 coding DNA: TGTGCCAGCAGCTTAGGGACAGGGGCCCAGACTGAAGCTTTCTTT. This chain joins TRBV11-2 and TRBJ1-1; 9 bases line up with TRBD1. The CDR3 extends over 15 amino acids. Trimming at V came to 1 base and at J to 5 bases, leaving 5 bases not matched to a gene. Germline values: CDR1 SGHAT, CDR2 FQNNGV.

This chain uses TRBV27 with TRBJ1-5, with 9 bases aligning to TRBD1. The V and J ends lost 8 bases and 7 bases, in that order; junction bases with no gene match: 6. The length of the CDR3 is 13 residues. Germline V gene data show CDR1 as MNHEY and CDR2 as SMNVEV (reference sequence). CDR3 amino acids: CASSGQGRQPQHF. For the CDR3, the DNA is TGTGCCAGCTCGGGACAGGGCCGGCAGCCCCAGCATTTT.

The CDR3 region has the DNA TGTGCCAGCAGAAGTACAGGGATCACTGAAGCTTTCTTT. Translated: CASRSTGITEAFF. This chain links TRBV7-8 with TRBJ1-1; weak D call: TRBD1 (6 bases). The CDR3 extends over 13 amino acids. Germline V gene data show CDR1 as SGHVS and CDR2 as FQNEAQ. Between the trimmed V and J ends, which lost 6 bases and 4 bases, there was a span of 12 bases.

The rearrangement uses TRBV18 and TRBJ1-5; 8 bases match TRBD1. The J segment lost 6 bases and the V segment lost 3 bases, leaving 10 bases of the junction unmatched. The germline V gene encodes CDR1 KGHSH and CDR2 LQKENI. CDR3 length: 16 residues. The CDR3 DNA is TGTGCCAGCTCACCGACTCAGGGGGCGCTGGGTCAGCCCCAGCATTTT. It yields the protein CASSPTQGALGQPQHF.

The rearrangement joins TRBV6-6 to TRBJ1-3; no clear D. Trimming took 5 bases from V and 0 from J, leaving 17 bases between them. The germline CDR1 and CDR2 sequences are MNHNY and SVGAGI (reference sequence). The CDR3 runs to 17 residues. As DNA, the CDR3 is TGTGCCAGCAGTCCCTACAACGCGGGTTACTCTGGAAACACCATATATTTT. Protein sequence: CASSPYNAGYSGNTIYF.

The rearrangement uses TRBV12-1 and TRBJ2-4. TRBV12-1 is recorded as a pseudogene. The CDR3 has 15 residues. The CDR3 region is CASSSGGGDKNIQYF. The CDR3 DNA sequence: TGTGCCAGCAGCTCCGGGGGCGGGGACAAAAACATTCAGTACTTC.

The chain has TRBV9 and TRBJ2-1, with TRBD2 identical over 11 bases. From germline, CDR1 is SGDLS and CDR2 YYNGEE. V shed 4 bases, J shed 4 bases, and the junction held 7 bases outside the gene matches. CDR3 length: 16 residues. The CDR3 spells CASSSSGTSGYNEQFF. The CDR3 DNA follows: TGTGCCAGCAGCTCTTCCGGGACTAGCGGATACAATGAGCAGTTCTTC.

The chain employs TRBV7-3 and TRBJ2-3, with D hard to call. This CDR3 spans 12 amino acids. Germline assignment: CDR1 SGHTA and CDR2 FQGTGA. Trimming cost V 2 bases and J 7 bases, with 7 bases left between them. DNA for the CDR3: TGTGCCAGCAGCTTAGACCGGAATACGCAGTATTTT. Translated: CASSLDRNTQYF.

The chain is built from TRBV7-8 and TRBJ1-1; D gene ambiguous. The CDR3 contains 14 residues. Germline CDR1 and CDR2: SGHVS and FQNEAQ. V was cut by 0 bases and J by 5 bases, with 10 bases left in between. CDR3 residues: CASSLAPRETEAFF. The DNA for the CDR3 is TGTGCCAGCAGCTTAGCGCCTCGGGAGACTGAAGCTTTCTTT. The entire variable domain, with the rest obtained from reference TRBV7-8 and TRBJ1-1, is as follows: GAGVSQSPRYKVAKRGQDVALRCDPISGHVSLFWYQQALGQGPEFLTYFQNEAQLDKSGLPSDRFFAERPEGSVSTLKIQRTQQEDSAVYLCASSLAPRETEAFFGQGTRLTVV.

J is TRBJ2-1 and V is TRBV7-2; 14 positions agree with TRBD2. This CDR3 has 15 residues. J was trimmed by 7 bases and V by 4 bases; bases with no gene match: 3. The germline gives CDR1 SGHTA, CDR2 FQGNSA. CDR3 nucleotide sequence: TGTGCCAGCAGCTCCAGACTAGCGGGGGGGAATGAGCAGTTCTTC. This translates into CASSSRLAGGNEQFF.

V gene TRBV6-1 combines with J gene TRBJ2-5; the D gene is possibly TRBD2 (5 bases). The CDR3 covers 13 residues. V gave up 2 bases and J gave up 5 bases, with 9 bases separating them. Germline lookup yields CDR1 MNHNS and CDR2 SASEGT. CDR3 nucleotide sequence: TGTGCCAGCAGTGAAATCAGGAGGGAGACCCAGTACTTC. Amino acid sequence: CASSEIRRETQYF.

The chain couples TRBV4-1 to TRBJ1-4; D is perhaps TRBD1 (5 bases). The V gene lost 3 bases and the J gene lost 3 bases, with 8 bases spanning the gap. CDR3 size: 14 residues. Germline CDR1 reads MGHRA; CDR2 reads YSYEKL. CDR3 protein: CASSQGPPNEKLFF. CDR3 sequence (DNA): TGCGCCAGCAGCCAGGGACCCCCTAATGAAAAACTGTTTTTT.

CDR3 DNA sequence: TGCGCCAGCAGCTTCGGGACAGGTCAAGGAAACACCATATATTTT. Encoded protein: CASSFGTGQGNTIYF. The chain carries TRBV5-1 and TRBJ1-3; TRBD1 aligns across 8 bases. Germline assignment: CDR1 SGHRS and CDR2 YFSETQ. This CDR3 contains 15 residues. Unmatched junction bases numbered 5, after V lost 2 bases and J lost 4 bases.

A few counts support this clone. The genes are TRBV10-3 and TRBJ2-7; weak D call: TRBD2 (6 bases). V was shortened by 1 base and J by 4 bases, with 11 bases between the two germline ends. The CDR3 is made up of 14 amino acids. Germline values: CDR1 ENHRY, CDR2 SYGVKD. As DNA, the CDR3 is TGTGCCATCAGTGAGTTAAGGCGGGATTACGAGCAGTACTTC. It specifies CAISELRRDYEQYF.

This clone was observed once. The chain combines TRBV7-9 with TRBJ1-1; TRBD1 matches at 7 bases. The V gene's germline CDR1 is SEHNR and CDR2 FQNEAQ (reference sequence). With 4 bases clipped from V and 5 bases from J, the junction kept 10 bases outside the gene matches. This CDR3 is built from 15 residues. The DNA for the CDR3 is TGTGCCAGCAGCTCCCAGGGGGATGGGCGTACTGAAGCTTTCTTT. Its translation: CASSSQGDGRTEAFF.

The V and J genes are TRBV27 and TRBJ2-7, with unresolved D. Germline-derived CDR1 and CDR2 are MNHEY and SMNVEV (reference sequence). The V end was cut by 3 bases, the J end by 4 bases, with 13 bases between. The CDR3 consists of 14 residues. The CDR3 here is CASSLNPGQYEQYF. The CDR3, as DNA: TGTGCCAGCAGTTTGAATCCCGGTCAGTACGAGCAGTACTTC.

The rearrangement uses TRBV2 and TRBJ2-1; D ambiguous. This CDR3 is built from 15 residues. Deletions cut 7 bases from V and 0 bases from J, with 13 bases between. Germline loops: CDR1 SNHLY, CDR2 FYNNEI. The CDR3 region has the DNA TGTGCCAGCATCAAGGACGGAAGCTCCTACAATGAGCAGTTCTTC. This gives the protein CASIKDGSSYNEQFF.

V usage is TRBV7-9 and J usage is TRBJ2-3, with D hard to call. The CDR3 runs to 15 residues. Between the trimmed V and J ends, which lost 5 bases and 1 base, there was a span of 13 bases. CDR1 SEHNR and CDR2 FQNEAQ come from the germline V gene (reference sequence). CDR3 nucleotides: TGTGCCAGCAGCACACCTAGTGAGGGCACAGATACGCAGTATTTT. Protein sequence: CASSTPSEGTDTQYF.

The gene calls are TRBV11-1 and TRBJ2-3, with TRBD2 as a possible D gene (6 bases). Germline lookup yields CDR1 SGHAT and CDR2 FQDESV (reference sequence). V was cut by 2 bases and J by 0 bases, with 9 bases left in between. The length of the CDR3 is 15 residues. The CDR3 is CASSLRDSSTDTQYF. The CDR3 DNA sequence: TGTGCCAGCAGCTTAAGGGACTCCAGCACAGATACGCAGTATTTT.